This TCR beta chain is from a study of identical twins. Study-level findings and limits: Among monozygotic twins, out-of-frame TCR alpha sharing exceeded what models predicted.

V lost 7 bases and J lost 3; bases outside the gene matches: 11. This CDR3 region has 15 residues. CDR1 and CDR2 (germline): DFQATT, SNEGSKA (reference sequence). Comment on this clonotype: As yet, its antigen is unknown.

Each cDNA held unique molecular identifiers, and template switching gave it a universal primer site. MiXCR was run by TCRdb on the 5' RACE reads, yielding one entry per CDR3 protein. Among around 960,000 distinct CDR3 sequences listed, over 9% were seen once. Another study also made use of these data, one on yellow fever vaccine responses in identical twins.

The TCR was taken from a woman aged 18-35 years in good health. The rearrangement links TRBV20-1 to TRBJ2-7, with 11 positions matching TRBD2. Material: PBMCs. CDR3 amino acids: CSVEIVGLAGYEQYF. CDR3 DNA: TGCAGTGTTGAAATCGTTGGACTAGCGGGCTACGAGCAGTACTTC.